These 32 T cell receptor beta chains came from one sample sequenced in a study of neurological immune-mediated disorders. TCRdb reprocessed the 5' RACE reads via MiXCR and lists one record per CDR3 protein. The data contain roughly 45,000 distinct CDR3 sequences, 3% to 3.5% of them singletons. The sequenced material came from PBMCs. The source is a woman between 45 and 60 years old with multiple sclerosis.

This clonotype was detected ten times or more. V gene TRBV5-1 combines with J gene TRBJ1-2; perhaps TRBD1 as D (6 bases). V was clipped by 4 bases and J by 4 bases, with 20 bases between them. CDR3 size: 16 residues. CDR1 SGHRS and CDR2 YFSETQ come from the germline V gene. CDR3 nucleotide sequence: TGCGCCAGCAGCCAAGCTAGGGGGGGCTCGCTCTATGGCTACACCTTC. It encodes CASSQARGGSLYGYTF.

There are many counts of this clonotype. This sequence joins TRBV27 and TRBJ2-1, with D possibly being TRBD1 (5 bases). The V gene's germline CDR1 is MNHEY and CDR2 SMNVEV (reference sequence). This CDR3 is built from 16 residues. With 1 base removed from V and 1 base from J, the gap between germline ends came to 11 bases. For the CDR3, the DNA is TGTGCCAGCAGTTTATGGCAGGGTATTTCCTACAATGAGCAGTTCTTC. It is translated as CASSLWQGISYNEQFF.

This clonotype was seen many times. The V call is TRBV5-5, the J call TRBJ1-4, with a weak D call TRBD1 (5 bases). The CDR3 is made up of 17 amino acids. Per germline, CDR1 SGHKS and CDR2 YYEKEE (reference sequence). V lost 3 bases to trimming and J lost 3 bases, with 18 bases between them. The CDR3 DNA follows: TGTGCCAGCAGCTGGACGTCTGGGCGGGGGGCTAATGAAAAACTGTTTTTT. This codes for CASSWTSGRGANEKLFF. The entire variable domain, with the rest obtained from reference TRBV5-5 and TRBJ1-4, is as follows: DAGVTQSPTHLIKTRGQQVTLRCSPISGHKSVSWYQQVLGQGPQFIFQYYEKEERGRGNFPDRFSARQFPNYSSELNVNALLLGDSALYLCASSWTSGRGANEKLFFGSGTQLSVL.

This clonotype occurred many times. The V gene is TRBV7-2, the J gene TRBJ2-7; D perhaps matches TRBD2 (5 bases). The germline CDR1 and CDR2 sequences are SGHTA and FQGNSA. There are 15 residues in the CDR3. Trimming shortened V by 5 bases and J by 5 bases, and 19 bases separated the two germline ends. In DNA form, the CDR3 reads TGTGCCAGCAGCCGGACGGGGATGTCTTTTCACGAGCAGTACTTC. This translates into CASSRTGMSFHEQYF.

In regard to this clonotype: A much bigger clone sits one base away, suggesting this may be a read error. This sequence joins TRBV20-1 and TRBJ2-3; possibly TRBD2 for D (5 bases). In germline, CDR1 is DFQATT, CDR2 SNEGSKA (reference sequence). CDR3 length: 15 amino acids. V was clipped by 2 bases and J by 1 base, with 13 bases between them. The CDR3 DNA follows: TGCAGTGCTAGAAACTCGGGAATAGGCACAGATACGCAGTATTTT. Translating it yields CSARNSGIGTDTQYF.

This clonotype was seen ten or more times. V gene TRBV5-1 combines with J gene TRBJ2-5; the D gene is possibly TRBD1 (5 bases). Per germline, CDR1 SGHRS and CDR2 YFSETQ. Trimming shortened V by 4 bases and J by 1 base, and 8 bases separated the two germline ends. This CDR3 has 13 amino acids. The CDR3 nucleotides read TGCGCCAGCAGCCATGGGGCCCAAGAGACCCAGTACTTC. Translation: CASSHGAQETQYF.

This clonotype was seen many times. The DNA of the CDR3 is TGCAGTGCTAGTAGGTCGGGGGGTCCCGGCAATGAGCAGTTCTTC. This codes for CSASRSGGPGNEQFF. This chain links TRBV20-1 with TRBJ2-1; 7 nucleotides line up with TRBD2. Germline CDR1 is DFQATT and CDR2 is SNEGSKA (reference sequence). The CDR3 contains 15 residues. The ends lost 3 bases at V and 6 bases at J; junction bases unmatched: 11.

This clonotype was detected ten times or more. The chain carries TRBV10-3 and TRBJ2-1; D possibly corresponds to TRBD1 (6 bases). CDR3 size: 16 residues. The V and J ends lost 3 bases and 2 bases respectively, with 14 bases between them. Germline V lookup: CDR1 ENHRY, CDR2 SYGVKD. The CDR3 reads CAISDFSRTAYNEQFF. DNA of the CDR3: TGTGCCATCAGTGATTTTTCAAGGACAGCCTACAATGAGCAGTTCTTC.

This rearrangement joins TRBV6-2 or TRBV6-3 to TRBJ1-1, with 12 positions matching TRBD1. V lost 6 bases, J lost 0 bases, and 11 bases stayed unmatched. Germline CDR1 reads MNHEY; CDR2 reads SVGEGT. The CDR3 covers 18 residues. This CDR3 reads CASSRGWDRGLMNTEAFF. The DNA of the CDR3 is TGTGCCAGCAGCCGTGGATGGGACAGGGGGCTAATGAACACTGAAGCTTTCTTT.

The rearrangement links TRBV5-1 to TRBJ1-2, with TRBD1 matching over 7 bases. The J segment lost 8 bases and the V segment lost 3 bases, leaving 16 bases of the junction unmatched. CDR1 is SGHRS and CDR2 is YFSETQ in the germline V gene. The CDR3 is 16 amino acids. CDR3 DNA sequence: TGCGCCAGCAGCTCGGACTCTACGACAGGGACTTGGGGCTACACCTTC. It is translated as CASSSDSTTGTWGYTF.

This clonotype was seen at least ten times. CDR3 sequence reads: CASIGTGGNEQFF. The CDR3 DNA reads TGTGCCAGCATTGGGACAGGAGGGAATGAGCAGTTCTTC. This rearrangement joins TRBV6-1 to TRBJ2-1; 8 bases align to TRBD1. Per the germline V gene, CDR1 is MNHNS and CDR2 is SASEGT. J lost 7 bases, V lost 7 bases, and 6 bases had no gene match. The CDR3 has 13 residues.

The sample holds many counts of this clonotype. V gene TRBV20-1 combines with J gene TRBJ1-5; TRBD1 matches at 7 bases. CDR3 length: 16 residues. Germline lookup yields CDR1 DFQATT and CDR2 SNEGSKA (reference sequence). J gave up 4 bases and V 3 bases, and 12 bases lay outside the gene matches. The DNA for the CDR3 is TGCAGTGCTAGTCAGGGGGGGGAAACAATTAATCAGCCCCAGCATTTT. This encodes CSASQGGETINQPQHF.

This clonotype was counted many times. The chain combines TRBV11-1 with TRBJ2-5; a weak D match, TRBD2 (7 bases). The length of the CDR3 is 19 residues. Germline V CDR1 and CDR2: SGHAT, FQDESV (reference sequence). The ends were cut back, 4 bases at V and 5 bases at J, with 29 bases in the middle. The CDR3 bases are TGTGCCAGCAGCTCCGATAGGGGGACCCACAGCGGGACCAAGGAGACCCAGTACTTC. Residues: CASSSDRGTHSGTKETQYF.

This clonotype was seen at least ten times. The chain uses TRBV20-1 and TRBJ2-1; 12 nucleotides align to TRBD1. Trimming removed 1 base from V and 8 bases from J; junction bases left unmatched: 6. The CDR3 is made up of 15 amino acids. Germline CDR1 and CDR2: DFQATT and SNEGSKA (reference sequence). Here the CDR3 reads CSARGAGTGGDEQFF. The CDR3 DNA sequence: TGCAGTGCTAGAGGCGCCGGGACAGGGGGCGATGAGCAGTTCTTC.

This clonotype came up many times. The V and J genes are TRBV9 and TRBJ2-1, with a possible D match to TRBD2 (6 bases). Germline V CDR1 and CDR2: SGDLS, YYNGEE. With 3 bases removed from V and 0 bases from J, the gap between germline ends came to 10 bases. CDR3 size: 15 residues. CDR3 sequence (DNA): TGTGCCAGCAGCGCGGGACTCAGCTCCTACAATGAGCAGTTCTTC. Translation gives CASSAGLSSYNEQFF. The full variable domain, in which reference TRBV9 and TRBJ2-1 provide the parts outside the CDR3, is DSGVTQTPKHLITATGQRVTLRCSPRSGDLSVYWYQQSLDQGLQFLIQYYNGEERAKGNILERFSAQQFPDLHSELNLSSLELGDSALYFCASSAGLSSYNEQFFGPGTRLTVL.

This clonotype was recorded at least ten times. The J gene is TRBJ2-5, the V gene TRBV20-1; possibly TRBD2 for D (5 bases). The CDR3 has 14 amino acids. Germline lookup yields CDR1 DFQATT and CDR2 SNEGSKA (reference sequence). Trimming pared 6 bases from V and 1 base from J, leaving 15 bases between. In DNA form, the CDR3 reads TGCAGTGCCTTAGGAGGCGGCGGCCAAGAGACCCAGTACTTC. This translates into CSALGGGGQETQYF.

This clonotype has at least ten counts. The V call is TRBV24-1, the J call TRBJ2-2; possible D gene TRBD1, 5 bases. The CDR3 has 17 amino acids. Trimming pared 4 bases from V and 7 bases from J, leaving 21 bases between. Germline V gene data show CDR1 as KGHDR and CDR2 as SFDVKD. This CDR3 is CATSDSEGPGQGGELFF. CDR3 bases: TGTGCCACCAGTGACTCGGAAGGGCCAGGGCAGGGCGGGGAGCTGTTTTTT.

This clonotype was seen at least ten times. V and J are TRBV12-3 or TRBV12-4 and TRBJ1-3; a weak D match, TRBD1 (5 bases). The CDR3 covers 15 residues. The germline V and J ends were trimmed by 5 bases and 1 base, with 12 bases remaining between them. The DNA for the CDR3 is TGTGCCAGCAGTACTCCAGGGTGGTCTGGAAACACCATATATTTT. Its translation: CASSTPGWSGNTIYF.

This clonotype has ten or more counts. The rearrangement uses TRBV6-1 and TRBJ2-2; no definite D call. The V end lost 4 bases, the J end lost 0 bases, and 6 bases lay between the germline ends. The germline CDR1 and CDR2 sequences are MNHNS and SASEGT. This CDR3 comprises 14 residues. The chain's CDR3 is CASSGTANTGELFF. CDR3 nucleotides: TGTGCCAGCAGTGGGACCGCGAACACCGGGGAGCTGTTTTTT.

This clonotype has ten or more counts. The DNA for the CDR3 is TGCAGTGCCTTAGCGGGGGGGTTCACAGATACGCAGTATTTT. It is translated as CSALAGGFTDTQYF. The chain has TRBV20-1 and TRBJ2-3; 11 positions agree with TRBD2. V lost 6 bases to trimming and J lost 2 bases; unmatched junction nucleotides: 4. The CDR3 runs 14 residues. Germline assignment: CDR1 DFQATT and CDR2 SNEGSKA (reference sequence).

The chain carries TRBV10-3 and TRBJ2-1, with TRBD1 identical over 10 bases. This CDR3 has 18 amino acids. J lost 0 bases, V lost 4 bases, and 9 bases had no gene match. The germline gives CDR1 ENHRY, CDR2 SYGVKD. The CDR3 DNA reads as TGTGCCATCAGTGTAAGGACAGGGGGTACGAGCTCCTACAATGAGCAGTTCTTC. Its translation: CAISVRTGGTSSYNEQFF.

The table lists this clonotype with many counts. The V and J genes are TRBV28 and TRBJ2-7; TRBD1 might be the D (6 bases). CDR1 is MDHEN and CDR2 is SYDVKM in the germline V gene. Between the trimmed V and J ends, which lost 6 bases and 3 bases, there was a span of 12 bases. CDR3 length: 13 amino acids. This chain's CDR3 is CASSSQGNYEQYF. CDR3 coding DNA: TGTGCCAGCAGCTCTCAGGGGAACTACGAGCAGTACTTC.

This clonotype appeared many times. The chain is built from TRBV28 and TRBJ1-2; D gene unclear. CDR1 and CDR2 from the germline V gene are MDHEN and SYDVKM. Trimming took 5 bases from V and 8 from J, leaving 18 bases between them. The CDR3 extends over 14 amino acids. The CDR3 region is CASSLPGRARGYTF. DNA for the CDR3: TGTGCCAGCAGTCTCCCGGGGAGGGCACGGGGCTACACCTTC.

This clonotype was recorded many times. The J gene is TRBJ2-3, the V gene TRBV7-3; 15 bases match TRBD2. Per germline, CDR1 SGHTA and CDR2 FQGTGA. J gave up 0 bases and V 5 bases, and 9 bases lay outside the gene matches. The CDR3 is made up of 19 amino acids. The CDR3 region has the DNA TGTGCCAGCAGCCACCTGGGACTAGCGGGAGGAGCTAGCACAGATACGCAGTATTTT. It translates to CASSHLGLAGGASTDTQYF.

This clonotype was picked up many times. The rearrangement links TRBV6-5 to TRBJ2-7, with TRBD2 as a possible D gene (6 bases). Germline CDR1 MNHEY, CDR2 SVGAGI. The CDR3 is made up of 14 amino acids. Trimming pared 6 bases from V and 2 bases from J, leaving 14 bases between. CDR3 sequence: CASSPGLTAYEQYF. The CDR3 region has the DNA TGTGCCAGCAGCCCTGGACTAACCGCCTACGAGCAGTACTTC.

Ten or more counts support this clonotype. The CDR3 region is CASSRTSGGASRPEQYV. CDR3 nucleotides: TGTGCCAGCTCACGGACTAGCGGGGGGGCCAGTCGTCCGGAGCAGTACGTC. V is TRBV18 and J is TRBJ2-7; 15 bases match TRBD2. There are 17 residues in the CDR3. V lost 4 bases and J lost 7; bases outside the gene matches: 11. CDR1 KGHSH and CDR2 LQKENI come from the germline V gene.

This clonotype was detected many times. V is TRBV5-1 and J is TRBJ2-7; tentatively, D is TRBD2 (6 bases). Trimming left V 5 bases short and J 3 bases short, with 18 bases between. This CDR3 contains 15 residues. CDR1 and CDR2 (germline): SGHRS, YFSETQ. The CDR3 here is CASRAGTGLYYEQYF. The CDR3 DNA sequence: TGCGCCAGCAGGGCGGGGACTGGCCTCTACTACGAGCAGTACTTC.

There are a few counts of this clonotype. This may come from a read error, since a much larger clone is one base off. V and J are TRBV7-9 and TRBJ1-6; 8 nucleotides agree with TRBD1. The CDR3 totals 15 residues. Germline values: CDR1 SEHNR, CDR2 FQNEAQ (reference sequence). In nucleotides, the CDR3 is TGTGCCAGCAGCTTAGGGACAGGGCAGAATTCACCCCTCAACTTT. It is translated as CASSLGTGQNSPLNF. Supplemented by reference TRBV7-9 and TRBJ1-6, the full variable domain reads DTGVSQNPRHKITKRGQNVTFRCDPISEHNRLYWYRQTLGQGPEFLTYFQNEAQLEKSRLLSDRFSAERPKGSFSTLEIQRTEQGDSAMYLCASSLGTGQNSPLNFGNGTRLTVT.

This clonotype has a count of ten or more. The V and J genes are TRBV7-9 and TRBJ1-2; the D is unclear. Trimming left V 5 bases short and J 5 bases short, with 12 bases between. Looked up from germline, CDR1 is SEHNR and CDR2 is FQNEAQ (reference sequence). This CDR3 has 13 residues. The CDR3 region is CASSRTDPYGYTF. The CDR3 nucleotides read TGTGCCAGCAGCCGAACAGACCCATATGGCTACACCTTC.

This clonotype showed up many times. This chain uses TRBV5-1 with TRBJ1-1, with 7 bases lining up with TRBD1. Germline V lookup: CDR1 SGHRS, CDR2 YFSETQ. The CDR3 extends over 17 amino acids. Losses at the gene ends were 7 bases for V and 0 bases for J; bases not matched to a gene: 15. CDR3 protein: CASVPRPGQRMNTEAFF. In nucleotides, the CDR3 is TGCGCCAGCGTACCACGTCCGGGACAGAGAATGAACACTGAAGCTTTCTTT.

This clonotype was observed many times. Here the CDR3 reads CASSDRDRARYEQYF. CDR3 in DNA: TGCGCCAGCAGCGACCGGGACAGGGCACGATACGAGCAGTACTTC. The chain is built from TRBV5-1 and TRBJ2-7; the match to TRBD1 covers 9 bases. Losses at the gene ends were 4 bases for V and 4 bases for J; bases not matched to a gene: 9. Germline CDR1 SGHRS, CDR2 YFSETQ. CDR3 length equals 15 residues.

The sample holds many counts of this clonotype. The V and J genes are TRBV12-3 or TRBV12-4 and TRBJ1-1, with D possibly matching TRBD1 (5 bases). This CDR3 comprises 13 residues. V was shortened by 6 bases and J by 1 base, with 9 bases between the two germline ends. The CDR3 DNA is TGTGCCAGCAGCATTGGGGCGAACACTGAAGCTTTCTTT. Translating it yields CASSIGANTEAFF.